Below are 25 T cell receptor beta chains sequenced from a single sample in a study of cytomegalovirus exposure and HLA in healthy donors (dated by TCRdb to about 2017). The library relied on the immunoSEQ multiplex PCR assay. For the multiplex PCR, a mixture combining 60 forward primers for TCR Vbeta segments and 13 reverse primers for TCR Jbeta segments was used. TCRdb holds this immuneACCESS table with in-frame rearrangements only. Some clones are missing; in checked studies, unresolved V genes explain under half, and the rest has no known cause. The sample table lists 80,000 to 100,000 clones, about four fifths of them with a count of one. Roughly 9.8% of the sample lies in the top ten. The sequenced sample was PBMCs. These receptors came from a man between 18 and 29 years old in good health and CMV-seropositive.

The sample holds a few counts of this clone. The chain has TRBV5-1 and TRBJ2-7; D perhaps matches TRBD1 (6 bases). In germline, CDR1 is SGHRS, CDR2 YFSETQ. Trimming removed 1 base from V and 5 bases from J, with 13 bases in between. The CDR3 extends over 14 amino acids. Written as DNA, the CDR3 is TGCGCCAGCAGCTTGTTGGGCAGGGGCCACGAGCAGTACTTC. It codes for CASSLLGRGHEQYF.

The CDR3 sequence: CARELAGHSYEQYF. The DNA for the CDR3 is TGTGCCAGAGAACTAGCGGGCCACTCCTACGAGCAGTACTTC. The chain employs TRBV21-1 and TRBJ2-7; TRBD2 reflects the table's D call only, with no check against the DNA. TRBV21-1 has pseudogene status. The CDR3 runs to 14 residues.

This chain connects TRBV2 to TRBJ2-7; maybe TRBD2 (5 bases). Trimming shortened V by 2 bases and J by 7 bases, and 15 bases separated the two germline ends. The CDR3 totals 14 residues. Germline V CDR1 and CDR2: SNHLY, FYNNEI. The DNA for the CDR3 is TGTGCCAGCAGTGAAATGCGGATACGGGGAGAGCAGTACTTC. It specifies CASSEMRIRGEQYF.

The gene calls are TRBV7-9 and TRBJ1-6, with D unresolved. This CDR3 region has 14 residues. Trimming took off 4 bases at V and 9 bases at J, with 13 bases between the two ends. From germline, CDR1 is SEHNR and CDR2 FQNEAQ (reference sequence). The CDR3 protein is CASSSGGSSSPLHF. The CDR3 DNA reads TGTGCCAGCAGCTCCGGTGGTAGCAGTTCACCCCTCCACTTT.

The sample holds a few counts of this clone. The V and J genes are TRBV5-1 and TRBJ1-1, with D possibly being TRBD1 (6 bases). V shed 5 bases and J shed 4 bases, with 15 bases lying between them. CDR3 length: 14 amino acids. Germline-derived CDR1 and CDR2 are SGHRS and YFSETQ. CDR3 sequence (DNA): TGCGCCAGCAGTTTATCTAACAGGGTCACTGAAGCTTTCTTT. This sequence encodes CASSLSNRVTEAFF.

The genes are TRBV4-2 and TRBJ1-1; 7 nucleotides align to TRBD1. Trimming at V came to 4 bases and at J to 8 bases, leaving 13 bases not matched to a gene. In germline, CDR1 is LGHNA, CDR2 YNFKEQ. The CDR3 length is 15 residues. The CDR3 sequence is CASSRDPGRTGEAFF. CDR3 nucleotides: TGTGCCAGCAGCCGCGACCCGGGGAGGACAGGCGAAGCTTTCTTT.

This clone was counted only a few times. The sample contains more than one DNA sequence encoding this CDR3. This chain connects TRBV7-6 to TRBJ2-3; possible D gene TRBD2, 6 bases. The V gene's germline CDR1 is SGHVS and CDR2 FNYEAQ. The CDR3 has 15 residues. Trimming removed 1 base from V and 1 base from J, with 9 bases in between. The CDR3 DNA sequence: TGTGCCAGCAGCTTAGTCGGCGGGGGCACAGATACGCAGTATTTT. As protein: CASSLVGGGTDTQYF.

As for this clone: It is likely a read error, because the conserved phenylalanine at the end of the CDR3 is missing. The chain is built from TRBV9 and TRBJ1-2; 9 nucleotides agree with TRBD1. The CDR3 totals 12 residues. Germline loops: CDR1 SGDLS, CDR2 YYNGEE. Germline trimming cut 7 bases from V and 4 bases from J; bases unmatched to any gene: 2. The CDR3 loop is CASWDRVYGYTV. CDR3 DNA: TGTGCCAGCTGGGACAGGGTCTATGGCTACACCGTC.

The rearrangement uses TRBV5-4 and TRBJ2-1, with 14 bases aligning to TRBD2. CDR3 length equals 16 residues. After removal of 4 bases from V and 1 base from J, the junction contained 1 base not matched to a gene. Germline V gene data show CDR1 as SGHNT and CDR2 as YYREEE (reference sequence). Here the CDR3 reads CASSRTSGGSYNEQFF. CDR3 nucleotides: TGTGCCAGCAGCCGGACTAGCGGGGGGTCCTACAATGAGCAGTTCTTC. The entire variable domain, with the rest obtained from reference TRBV5-4 and TRBJ2-1, is as follows: ETGVTQSPTHLIKTRGQQVTLRCSSQSGHNTVSWYQQALGQGPQFIFQYYREEENGRGNFPPRFSGLQFPNYSSELNVNALELDDSALYLCASSRTSGGSYNEQFFGPGTRLTVL.

The chain links TRBV7-6 to TRBJ1-1, with D perhaps TRBD1 (5 bases). Trimming took off 6 bases at V and 3 bases at J, with 14 bases between the two ends. Germline CDR1 SGHVS, CDR2 FNYEAQ. The CDR3 is 14 residues long. The CDR3 coding sequence is TGTGCCAGCAGTCCAGGGCTCTTGGACACTGAAGCTTTCTTT. Translating gives CASSPGLLDTEAFF.

To note about this clone: This specimen includes other DNA sequences encoding the same CDR3. The chain combines TRBV5-1 with TRBJ1-1; 7 bases line up with TRBD1. Germline V gene sequence: CDR1 SGHRS, CDR2 YFSETQ. V was pared by 2 bases and J by 6 bases, with 1 base of the junction left unmatched. The CDR3 runs 12 residues. The CDR3 DNA reads TGCGCCAGCAGCTTTACAGGGGCTGAAGCTTTCTTT. It is translated as CASSFTGAEAFF.

The J gene is TRBJ2-7, the V gene TRBV5-8, with D tentatively TRBD2 (6 bases). The CDR3 consists of 15 residues. The V and J ends lost 2 bases and 0 bases respectively, with 12 bases between them. Germline CDR1 and CDR2: SGHTS and YDEGEE. CDR3 DNA: TGTGCCAGCAGCTTCTTGGAGGGGATCTCCTACGAGCAGTACTTC. It codes for CASSFLEGISYEQYF. The variable domain in full, completed from reference TRBV5-8 and TRBJ2-7, reads EAGVTQSPTHLIKTRGQQATLRCSPISGHTSVYWYQQALGLGLQFLLWYDEGEERNRGNFPPRFSGRQFPNYSSELNVNALELEDSALYLCASSFLEGISYEQYFGPGTRLTVT.

The chain uses TRBV4-1 and TRBJ2-2; D might be TRBD1 (5 bases). CDR3 length: 18 amino acids. V dropped 0 bases and J dropped 8 bases, with 22 bases sitting between them. Germline V gene lookup returns CDR1 MGHRA and CDR2 YSYEKL. The CDR3, as DNA: TGCGCCAGCAGCCAAGAGCAAGGGGTCAACCCCCGAACTGGGGAGCTGTTTTTT. Its protein is CASSQEQGVNPRTGELFF.

The V call is TRBV7-9, the J call TRBJ2-7; possibly TRBD1 for D (5 bases). The V end lost 5 bases, the J end lost 5 bases, and 13 bases lay between the germline ends. The germline CDR1 and CDR2 sequences are SEHNR and FQNEAQ (reference sequence). The CDR3 runs 13 residues. This CDR3 reads CASSLNPGNEQYF. Written as DNA, the CDR3 is TGTGCCAGCAGCCTCAACCCAGGGAACGAGCAGTACTTC.

The chain joins TRBV30 to TRBJ2-2, with D possibly matching TRBD1 (6 bases). V lost 3 bases to trimming and J lost 8 bases, with 13 bases between them. The CDR3 runs to 13 residues. The germline V gene has CDR1 GTSNPN and CDR2 SVGIG (reference sequence). The CDR3 region has the DNA TGTGCCTGGAGAGAGGACAGTTATGGGGAGCTGTTTTTT. Translating it yields CAWREDSYGELFF.

CDR3 DNA sequence: TGTGCCAGCTGGACAGTTTTCACTGAAGCTTTCTTT. Residues: CASWTVFTEAFF. The chain uses TRBV6-1 and TRBJ1-1, with D possibly TRBD1 on 6 matching bases. Germline V gene data show CDR1 as MNHNS and CDR2 as SASEGT. The CDR3 is 12 amino acids. Trimming took off 8 bases at V and 4 bases at J, with 11 bases between the two ends.

The chain recombines TRBV2 with TRBJ1-1, with TRBD1 as a possible D gene (5 bases). Trimming cost V 8 bases and J 4 bases, with 11 bases left between them. This CDR3 spans 12 amino acids. Germline-derived CDR1 and CDR2 are SNHLY and FYNNEI. The CDR3 sequence is CASLDQGTEAFF. In nucleotides, the CDR3 is TGTGCCAGCCTTGACCAGGGCACTGAAGCTTTCTTT.

This sequence joins TRBV30 and TRBJ2-2; D unresolved. This CDR3 spans 14 amino acids. The germline CDR1 and CDR2 sequences are GTSNPN and SVGIG (reference sequence). V lost 0 bases and J 1 base, leaving 6 bases between the germline ends. The CDR3 sequence: CAWSVRVNTGELFF. The CDR3 bases are TGTGCCTGGAGTGTTCGAGTGAACACCGGGGAGCTGTTTTTT.

The chain uses TRBV7-2 and TRBJ1-1; TRBD1 matches 12 bases. The J segment lost 5 bases and the V segment lost 3 bases, leaving 7 bases of the junction unmatched. Germline lookup yields CDR1 SGHTA and CDR2 FQGNSA. This CDR3 spans 16 amino acids. The CDR3 DNA sequence: TGTGCCAGCAGCTTCCCGGGGACAGGGGGCAGGACTGAAGCTTTCTTT. It encodes CASSFPGTGGRTEAFF. Combining the CDR3 with reference TRBV7-2 and TRBJ1-1 gives the whole variable domain GAGVSQSPSNKVTEKGKDVELRCDPISGHTALYWYRQSLGQGLEFLIYFQGNSAPDKSGLPSDRFSAERTGGSVSTLTIQRTQQEDSAVYLCASSFPGTGGRTEAFFGQGTRLTVV.

The CDR3 bases are TGTGCCAGCAGCCAAGAAGGGGACGGGGGGGACACAGATACGCAGTATTTT. Its protein product is CASSQEGDGGDTDTQYF. The chain combines TRBV4-2 with TRBJ2-3; 8 positions match TRBD2. The CDR3 totals 17 residues. The V and J ends lost 0 bases and 2 bases, in that order; junction bases with no gene match: 7. Germline V CDR1 and CDR2: LGHNA, YNFKEQ.

The J gene is TRBJ2-3, the V gene TRBV5-5; no reliable D call. Looked up from germline, CDR1 is SGHKS and CDR2 is YYEKEE (reference sequence). The CDR3 covers 14 residues. V lost 3 bases to trimming and J lost 0 bases, with 8 bases between them. The CDR3 DNA is TGTGCCAGCAGCTCGGGTCCTAGCACAGATACGCAGTATTTT. It encodes CASSSGPSTDTQYF.

The CDR3 here is CASSLAGTQYF. The CDR3 DNA reads as TGTGCCAGCAGCTTAGCCGGTACGCAGTATTTT. The chain uses TRBV7-2 and TRBJ2-3, with unresolved D. This CDR3 comprises 11 residues. Germline V gene lookup returns CDR1 SGHTA and CDR2 FQGNSA. The V and J ends lost 0 bases and 8 bases respectively, with 3 bases between them.

The chain carries TRBV10-1 and TRBJ2-1; D is uncertain. Germline V gene data show CDR1 as WNHNN and CDR2 as SYGVQD (reference sequence). The V end was cut by 2 bases, the J end by 1 base, with 3 bases between. The CDR3 covers 13 residues. The CDR3 here is CASSEQSYNEQFF. DNA of the CDR3: TGCGCCAGCAGTGAGCAGTCCTACAATGAGCAGTTCTTC.

CDR3 loop: CASSLRYGGNLNTEAFF. CDR3 coding DNA: TGTGCCAGCAGCTTGCGATATGGCGGTAACTTGAACACTGAAGCTTTCTTT. This chain connects TRBV5-6 to TRBJ1-1; D ambiguous. CDR3 size: 17 residues. Trimming shortened V by 1 base and J by 0 bases, and 16 bases separated the two germline ends. Germline V lookup: CDR1 SGHDT, CDR2 YYEEEE.

The V and J genes are TRBV7-9 and TRBJ1-3; no definite D call. The CDR3 is 16 residues long. Trimming stripped 3 bases from V and 3 bases from J, with 15 bases between. Germline CDR1 and CDR2: SEHNR and FQNEAQ (reference sequence). CDR3: CASSFQGMGSGNTIYF. The CDR3 DNA reads TGTGCCAGCAGCTTCCAAGGGATGGGGAGTGGAAACACCATATATTTT.